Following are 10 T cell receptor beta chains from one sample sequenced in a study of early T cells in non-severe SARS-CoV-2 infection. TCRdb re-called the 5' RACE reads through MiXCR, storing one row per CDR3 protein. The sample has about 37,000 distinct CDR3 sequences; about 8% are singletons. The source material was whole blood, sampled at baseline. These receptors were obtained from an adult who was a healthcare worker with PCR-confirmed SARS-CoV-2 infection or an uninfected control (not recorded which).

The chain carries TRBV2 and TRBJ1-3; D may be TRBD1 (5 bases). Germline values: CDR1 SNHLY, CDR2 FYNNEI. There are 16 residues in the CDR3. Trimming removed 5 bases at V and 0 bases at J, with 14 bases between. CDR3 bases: TGTGCCAGCAGTCAACAAAGAGGACACTCTGGAAACACCATATATTTT. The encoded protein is CASSQQRGHSGNTIYF.

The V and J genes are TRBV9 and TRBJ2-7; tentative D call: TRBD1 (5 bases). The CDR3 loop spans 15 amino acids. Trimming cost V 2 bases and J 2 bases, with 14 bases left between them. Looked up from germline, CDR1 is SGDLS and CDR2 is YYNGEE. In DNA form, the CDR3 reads TGTGCCAGCAGCGTTAGGGCAGGGCCCCCCTACGAGCAGTACTTC. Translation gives CASSVRAGPPYEQYF. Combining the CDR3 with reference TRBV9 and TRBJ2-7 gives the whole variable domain DSGVTQTPKHLITATGQRVTLRCSPRSGDLSVYWYQQSLDQGLQFLIQYYNGEERAKGNILERFSAQQFPDLHSELNLSSLELGDSALYFCASSVRAGPPYEQYFGPGTRLTVT.

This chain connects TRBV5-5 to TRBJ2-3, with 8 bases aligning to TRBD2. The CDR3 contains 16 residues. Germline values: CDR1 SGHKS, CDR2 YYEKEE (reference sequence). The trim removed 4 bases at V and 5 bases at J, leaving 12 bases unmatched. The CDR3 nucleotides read TGTGCCAGCAGCCTTGGAACAGCGGGACTAGTAGATACGCAGTATTTT. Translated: CASSLGTAGLVDTQYF.

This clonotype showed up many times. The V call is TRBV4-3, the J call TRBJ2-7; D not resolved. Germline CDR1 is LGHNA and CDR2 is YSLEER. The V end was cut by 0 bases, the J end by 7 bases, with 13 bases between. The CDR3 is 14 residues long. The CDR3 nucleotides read TGCGCCAGCAGCCAAGACGGTGGGCTGGGGGAGCAGTACTTC. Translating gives CASSQDGGLGEQYF.

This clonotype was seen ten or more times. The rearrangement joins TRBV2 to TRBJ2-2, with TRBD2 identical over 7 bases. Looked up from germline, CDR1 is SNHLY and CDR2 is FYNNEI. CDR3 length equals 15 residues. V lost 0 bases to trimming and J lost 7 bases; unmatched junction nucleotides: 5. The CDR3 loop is CASSEARVAGGELFF. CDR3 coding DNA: TGTGCCAGCAGTGAAGCGCGGGTAGCGGGCGGGGAGCTGTTTTTT.

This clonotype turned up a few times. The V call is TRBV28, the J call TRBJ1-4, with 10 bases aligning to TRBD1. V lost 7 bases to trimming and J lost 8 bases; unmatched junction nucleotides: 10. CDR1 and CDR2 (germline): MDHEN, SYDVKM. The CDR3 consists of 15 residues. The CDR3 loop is CASTTGTGVEEKLFF. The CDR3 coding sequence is TGTGCCAGCACTACAGGGACAGGGGTAGAAGAAAAACTGTTTTTT. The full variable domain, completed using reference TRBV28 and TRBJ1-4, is DVKVTQSSRYLVKRTGEKVFLECVQDMDHENMFWYRQDPGLGLRLIYFSYDVKMKEKGDIPEGYSVSREKKERFSLILESASTNQTSMYLCASTTGTGVEEKLFFGSGTQLSVL.

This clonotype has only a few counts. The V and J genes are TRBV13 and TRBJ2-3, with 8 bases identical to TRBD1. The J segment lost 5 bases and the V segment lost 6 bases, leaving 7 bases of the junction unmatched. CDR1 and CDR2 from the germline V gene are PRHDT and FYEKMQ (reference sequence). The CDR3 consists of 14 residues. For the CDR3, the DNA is TGTGCCAGCAGTCGCCAGGGGGCTTTAGATACGCAGTATTTT. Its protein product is CASSRQGALDTQYF. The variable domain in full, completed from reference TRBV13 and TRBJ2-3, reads AAGVIQSPRHLIKEKRETATLKCYPIPRHDTVYWYQQGPGQDPQFLISFYEKMQSDKGSIPDRFSAQQFSDYHSELNMSSLELGDSALYFCASSRQGALDTQYFGPGTRLTVL.

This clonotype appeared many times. The CDR3 region has the DNA TGCGCCAGCAGTGAAGCTAGCGGGGGGCAAGAGACCCAGTACTTC. Its translation: CASSEASGGQETQYF. The chain has TRBV10-1 and TRBJ2-5; TRBD2 aligns across 11 bases. Trimming at V came to 3 bases and at J to 2 bases, leaving 2 bases not matched to a gene. This CDR3 spans 15 amino acids. CDR1 and CDR2 from the germline V gene are WNHNN and SYGVQD (reference sequence).

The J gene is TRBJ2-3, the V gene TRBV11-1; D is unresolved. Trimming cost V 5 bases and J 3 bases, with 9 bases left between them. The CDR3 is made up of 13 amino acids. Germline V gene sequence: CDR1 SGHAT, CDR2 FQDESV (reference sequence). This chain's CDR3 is CASSPDLTDTQYF. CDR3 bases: TGTGCCAGCAGCCCGGACCTAACAGATACGCAGTATTTT.

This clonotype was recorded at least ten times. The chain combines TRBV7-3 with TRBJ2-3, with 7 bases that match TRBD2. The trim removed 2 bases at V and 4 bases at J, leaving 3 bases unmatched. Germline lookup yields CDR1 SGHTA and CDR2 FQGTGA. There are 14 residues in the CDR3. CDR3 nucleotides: TGTGCCAGCAGCTTATCGGCGGGGGCAGATACGCAGTATTTT. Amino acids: CASSLSAGADTQYF.